Here is one T cell receptor delta chain with its context. The data originate from a study of gamma-delta T cells after stem cell transplantation. The CDR3 length is 16 residues. V gave up 2 bases and J gave up 2 bases; unmatched junction bases: 5. Germline assignment: CDR1 GEAIGNYY and CDR2 EKD. TCRdb re-called clones from the RT-PCR reads via CATT. In the table there are roughly 15,000 delta-chain clones, about 32% of which are singletons. Sequencing was carried out using gamma-delta T cells. The J gene is TRDJ1, the V gene TRDV2, with 12 bases aligning to TRDD3. The sequence was obtained from a human donor. It is not recorded whose cells these are; they may come from a transplant donor. The CDR3 DNA sequence: TGTGCCTGTGACAGACTGGGGGATACCCTAACCGATAAACTCATCTTT. Residues: CACDRLGDTLTDKLIF.